This TCR beta chain emerged from a study of blood T cell repertoires in COVID-19. Study in general: T cells, B-cell-depleted T cells, or PBMCs supplied cDNA or gDNA.

V was cut by 2 bases and J by 0 bases, with 5 bases left in between. This CDR3 spans 13 amino acids. CDR1 and CDR2 (germline): SGDLS, YYNGEE. Original handling: Cell counts per sample came from amplifying reference gene primers. TCRdb's table, derived via immunoSEQ multiplex PCR, lists solely in-frame clones and lacks some. V and J calls and clone size are copied from that table; D and trimming were computed from the DNA. The data show approximately 250,000 clones, approximately 87% seen once. V is TRBV9 and J is TRBJ1-1, with D unresolved. This clonotype originated in a human donor in a cohort sampled during active COVID-19. Sequencing was done on a sample of peripheral blood. The CDR3 loop reads CASSVRMNTEAFF. The CDR3 nucleotides read TGTGCCAGCAGCGTTCGTATGAACACTGAAGCTTTCTTT.